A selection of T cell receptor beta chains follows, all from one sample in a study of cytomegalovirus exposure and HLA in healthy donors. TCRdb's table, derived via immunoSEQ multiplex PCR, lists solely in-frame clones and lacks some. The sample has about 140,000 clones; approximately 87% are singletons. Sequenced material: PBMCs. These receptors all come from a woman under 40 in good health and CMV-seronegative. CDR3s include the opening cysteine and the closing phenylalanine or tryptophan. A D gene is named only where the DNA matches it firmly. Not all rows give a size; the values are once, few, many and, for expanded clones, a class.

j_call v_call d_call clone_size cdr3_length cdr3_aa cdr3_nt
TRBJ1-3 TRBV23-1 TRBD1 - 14 CASSTQGVGNTIYF TGCGCCAGCAGTACACAGGGGGTCGGAAACACCATATATTTT
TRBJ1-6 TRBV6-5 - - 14 CASSYSKGHSPLHF TGTGCCAGCAGTTACAGCAAGGGGCATTCACCCCTCCACTTT
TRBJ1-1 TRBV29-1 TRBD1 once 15 CSVPTTGTGSTEAFF TGCAGCGTCCCGACAACCGGGACAGGGAGTACTGAAGCTTTCTTT
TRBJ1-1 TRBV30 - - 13 CAWQTGGDTEAFF TGTGCCTGGCAAACGGGGGGGGACACTGAAGCTTTCTTT
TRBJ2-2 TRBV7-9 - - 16 CASSLMDTKDGGELFF TGTGCCAGCAGCTTAATGGACACGAAAGACGGCGGGGAGCTGTTTTTT
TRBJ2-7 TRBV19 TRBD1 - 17 CASSSAGTGYSSYEQYF TGTGCCAGTAGTTCCGCCGGGACAGGGTATTCATCCTACGAGCAGTACTTC
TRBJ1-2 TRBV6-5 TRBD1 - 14 CASSIGTGHYGYTF TGTGCCAGCAGTATCGGGACAGGCCACTATGGCTACACCTTC
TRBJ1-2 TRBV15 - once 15 CATSRDHSSGYGYTF TGTGCCACCAGCAGAGATCATTCCTCCGGTTATGGCTACACCTTC
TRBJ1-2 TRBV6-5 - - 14 CASSYGGAGYGYTF TGTGCCAGCAGTTACGGGGGGGCAGGGTATGGCTACACCTTC
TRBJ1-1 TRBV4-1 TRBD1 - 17 CASTVGRQGRMNTEAFF TGCGCCAGCACTGTCGGACGACAGGGCAGAATGAACACTGAAGCTTTCTTT
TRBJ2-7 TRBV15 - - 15 CATSRDLSYSYEQYF TGTGCCACCAGCAGAGATCTTAGCTACTCCTACGAGCAGTACTTC
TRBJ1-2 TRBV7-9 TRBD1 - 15 CASSLMFGTADGYTF TGTGCCAGCAGCTTGATGTTCGGGACAGCCGATGGCTACACCTTC
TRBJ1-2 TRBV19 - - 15 CASSMTGERAYGYTF TGTGCCAGTAGTATGACGGGTGAGCGCGCTTATGGCTACACCTTC
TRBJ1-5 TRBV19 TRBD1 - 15 CASSTGQGALQPQHF TGTGCCAGTAGTACCGGACAGGGGGCCCTCCAGCCCCAGCATTTT
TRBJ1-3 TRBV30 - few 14 CAWSVPGAGNTIYF TGTGCCTGGAGTGTACCAGGGGCTGGAAACACCATATATTTT
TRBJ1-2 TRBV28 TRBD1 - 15 CASSPLRQGLYGYTF TGTGCCAGCAGTCCTCTTAGACAGGGCCTGTATGGCTACACCTTC
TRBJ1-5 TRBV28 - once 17 CASSILDLLRGNQPQHF TGTGCCAGCAGCATCCTGGATTTGCTGAGGGGCAATCAGCCCCAGCATTTT
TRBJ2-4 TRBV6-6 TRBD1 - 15 CASSYSTGRGNIQYF TGTGCCAGCAGTTACTCGACAGGGCGCGGAAACATTCAGTACTTC
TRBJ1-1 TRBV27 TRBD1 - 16 CASSPWTGFMNTEAFF TGTGCCAGCAGTCCATGGACAGGATTCATGAACACTGAAGCTTTCTTT
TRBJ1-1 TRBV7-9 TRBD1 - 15 CASSLGTTGGTEAFF TGTGCCAGCAGCTTAGGGACCACAGGGGGAACTGAAGCTTTCTTT
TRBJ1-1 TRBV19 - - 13 CASSIGGGTEAFF TGTGCCAGTAGTATAGGGGGAGGGACTGAAGCTTTCTTT
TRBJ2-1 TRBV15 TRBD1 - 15 CATSGGQGDANEQFF TGTGCCACCAGCGGGGGACAGGGGGACGCCAATGAGCAGTTCTTC